This TCR beta chain is from a study of T cell repertoires in cytomegalovirus infection. Looking at the study overall: Carrying CMV and the relevant HLA type showed in public TCR beta signatures.

This clonotype was picked up many times. Its antigen is currently unknown. Study-wide findings and caveats: HLA-C-restricted CMV-specific TCR beta clonotypes were dominant in the ex vivo response.

V trimming: 7 bases; J trimming: 6 bases; junction bases outside the gene matches: 5. The CDR3 extends over 13 amino acids. Germline CDR1 and CDR2: MNHEY and SVGEGT. MiXCR was run by TCRdb on the reads, yielding one entry per CDR3 protein. The data contain 200,000 to 300,000 distinct CDR3 sequences, around 8.7% of them singletons. The J gene is TRBJ1-5, the V gene TRBV6-2 or TRBV6-3, with TRBD1 identical over 8 bases. The sequence came from a human donor in good health (CMV status not recorded). Some clones in this sample may be carry-over from other donors' samples. Sequencing input: PBMCs. CDR3 region: CASNDRGGQPQHF. DNA for the CDR3: TGTGCCAGCAACGACAGGGGAGGTCAGCCCCAGCATTTT.